The 2 T cell receptor beta chains in this list originate from one sample, sequenced in a study of beta chain features in type 1 diabetes. All of the isolated RNA was reverse transcribed, so expressed TCRB transcripts were sequenced. Libraries were prepared by immunoSEQ multiplex PCR; TCRdb keeps only in-frame clonotypes and omits some of them. The sample consists of about 340,000 clones, around an eighth of them appearing once. Study results and limitations: TCRB CDR3s were moderately but significantly shorter in Type 1 diabetes patients in all four CD4+ subsets.

Their recognized antigens are unknown. The source material was naive CD4+ T cells from blood. The receptor set was obtained from a woman aged 18-29 years with type 1 diabetes.

The rearrangement joins TRBV5-5 to TRBJ2-7; 14 nucleotides match TRBD2. The length of the CDR3 is 17 residues. Germline assignment: CDR1 SGHKS and CDR2 YYEKEE (reference sequence). V dropped 4 bases and J dropped 6; count of bases not matched to a gene: 12. CDR3 DNA: TGTGCCAGCAGCCCCGGGACTAGCGGGAGAAGGGTCCGCGAGCAGTACTTC. Amino acids: CASSPGTSGRRVREQYF.

The rearrangement links TRBV29-1 to TRBJ2-1; no firm D call. Germline V gene lookup returns CDR1 SQVTM and CDR2 ANQGSEA. Trimming stripped 4 bases from V and 0 bases from J, with 19 bases between. This CDR3 is built from 17 residues. The DNA for the CDR3 is TGCAGCGTTGTGCACCTTCCCAAACCGAGCTCCTACAATGAGCAGTTCTTC. Translating gives CSVVHLPKPSSYNEQFF.